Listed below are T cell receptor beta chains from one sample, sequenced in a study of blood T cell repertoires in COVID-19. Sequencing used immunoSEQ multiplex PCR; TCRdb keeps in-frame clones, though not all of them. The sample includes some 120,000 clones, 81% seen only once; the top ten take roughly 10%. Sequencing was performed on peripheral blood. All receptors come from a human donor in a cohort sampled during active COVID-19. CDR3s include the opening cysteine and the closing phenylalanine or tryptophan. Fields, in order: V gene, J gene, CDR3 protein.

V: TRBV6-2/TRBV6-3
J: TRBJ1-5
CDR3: CASSYSYGTGSNQPQHF

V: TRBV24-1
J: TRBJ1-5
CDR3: CATSEPGSNQPQHF

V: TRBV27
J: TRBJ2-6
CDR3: CASSPPPRTGGSGANVLTF

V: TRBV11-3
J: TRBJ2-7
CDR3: CASSFSGKTYEQYF

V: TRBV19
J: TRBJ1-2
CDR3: CASSIARQLNYGYTF

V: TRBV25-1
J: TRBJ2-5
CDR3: CASSESPQDSQETQYF

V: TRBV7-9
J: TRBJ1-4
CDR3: CASSPIQGANEKLFF

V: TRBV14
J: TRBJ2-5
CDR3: CASSPQTSGDVPQETQYF

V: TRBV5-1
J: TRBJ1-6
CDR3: CASSPTGGRNSPLHF

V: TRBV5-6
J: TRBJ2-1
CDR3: CASSLLLDGTSGYNEQFF

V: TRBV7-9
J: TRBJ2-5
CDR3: CASSQGLYQETQYF

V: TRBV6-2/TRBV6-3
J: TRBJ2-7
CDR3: CASSYMGQGYEQYF

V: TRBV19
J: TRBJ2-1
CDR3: CASSTHSGGPNEQFF

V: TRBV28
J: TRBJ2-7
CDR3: CASRSRGTSAYEQYF

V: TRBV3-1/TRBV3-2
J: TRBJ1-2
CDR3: CASSPTGRGFVGYTF

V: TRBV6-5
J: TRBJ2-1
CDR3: CASNTGVLQFF

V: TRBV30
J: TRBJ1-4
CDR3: CAWSVRGGAEKLFF

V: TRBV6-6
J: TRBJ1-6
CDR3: CASRFSQGSYNSPLHF

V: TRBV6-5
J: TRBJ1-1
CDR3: CASSAGQLNTEAFF

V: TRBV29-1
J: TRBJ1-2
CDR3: CSAGIPGQGYGYTF

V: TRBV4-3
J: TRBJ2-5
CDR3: CASSQDRGETQYF

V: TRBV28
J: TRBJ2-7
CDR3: CASSIWDSHYEQYF

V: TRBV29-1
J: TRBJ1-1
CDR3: CSVEGSLGMNTEAFF

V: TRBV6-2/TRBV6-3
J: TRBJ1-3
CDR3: CASSYLQGSGNTIYF

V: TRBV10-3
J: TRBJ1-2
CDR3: CAISADRVGYGYTF

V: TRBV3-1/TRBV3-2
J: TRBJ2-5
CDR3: CASSQGCRPSGAQETQYF

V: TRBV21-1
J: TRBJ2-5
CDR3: CASSKAYNRVQYF

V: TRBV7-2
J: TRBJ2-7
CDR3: CASSLQGYEQYF

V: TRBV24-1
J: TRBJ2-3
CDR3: CATSDSQATPTDTQYF

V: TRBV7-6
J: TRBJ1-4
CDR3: CASSPNRVANEKLFF

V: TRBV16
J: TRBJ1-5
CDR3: CASSQRQLQRNSNQPQHF

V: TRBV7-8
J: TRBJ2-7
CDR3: CASSLDAVSEQYF

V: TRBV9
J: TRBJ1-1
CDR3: CASSDGTGGTRRMNTEAFF

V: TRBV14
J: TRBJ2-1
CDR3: CASSQLQTGNEQFF

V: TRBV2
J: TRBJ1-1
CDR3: CASTPREGRMNTEAFF

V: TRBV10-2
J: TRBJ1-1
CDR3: CASSGGTGTVNTEAFF

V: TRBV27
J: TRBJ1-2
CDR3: CASSSHGTGNYGYTF

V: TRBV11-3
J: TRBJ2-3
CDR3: CASSLARGSDTQYF

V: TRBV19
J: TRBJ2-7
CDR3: CASSIDLRSLLEQYF

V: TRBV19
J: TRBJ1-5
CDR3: CASSIDQRTGTGFNQPQHF

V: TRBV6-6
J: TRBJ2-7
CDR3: CASSYSTAYEQYF

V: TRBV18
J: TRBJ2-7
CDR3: CASSTGTGGYEQYF

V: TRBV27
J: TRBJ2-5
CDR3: CASSLSGRFPGQTQYF

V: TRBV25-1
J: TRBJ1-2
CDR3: CASSDPRTGIDGYTF

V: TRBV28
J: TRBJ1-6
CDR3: CASSLTRPGDNSPLHF

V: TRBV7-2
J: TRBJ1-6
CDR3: CASSLISTPNSPLHF

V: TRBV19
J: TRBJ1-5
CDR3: CASSMNGQGNQPQHF

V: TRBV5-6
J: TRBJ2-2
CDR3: CASSFTGSTGELFF

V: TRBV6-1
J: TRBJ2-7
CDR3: CASSESRAIYEQYF

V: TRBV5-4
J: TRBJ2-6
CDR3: CASSLSNRVMGANVLTF

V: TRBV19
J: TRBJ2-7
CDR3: CASSSGGGTYEQYF

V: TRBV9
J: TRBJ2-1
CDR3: CASSGGTGSTYEQFF

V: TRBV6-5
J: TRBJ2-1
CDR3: CASSYDDFRLEQFF

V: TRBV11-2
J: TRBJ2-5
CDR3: CASSLGETQYF

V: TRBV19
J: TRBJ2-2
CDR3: CASSPGSTGELFF

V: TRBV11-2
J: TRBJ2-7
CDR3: CASSVRLAGGPYEQYF

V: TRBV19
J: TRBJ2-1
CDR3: CASSMAGDNEQFF

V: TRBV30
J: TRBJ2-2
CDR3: CAWDRGYSTGELFF

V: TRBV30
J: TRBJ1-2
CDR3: CAWSPGQGNYGYTF

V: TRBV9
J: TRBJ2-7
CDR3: CASSGPRGIYF